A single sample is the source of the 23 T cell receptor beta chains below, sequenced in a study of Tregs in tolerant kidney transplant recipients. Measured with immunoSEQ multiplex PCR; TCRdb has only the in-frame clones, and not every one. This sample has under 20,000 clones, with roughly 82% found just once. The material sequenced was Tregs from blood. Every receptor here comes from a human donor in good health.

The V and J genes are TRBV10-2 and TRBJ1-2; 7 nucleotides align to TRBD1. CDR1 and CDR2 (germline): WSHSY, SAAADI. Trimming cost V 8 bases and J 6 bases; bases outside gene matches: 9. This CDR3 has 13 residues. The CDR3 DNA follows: TGCGCCAGCGCCCCACAGGGGAGGCATGGCTACACCTTC. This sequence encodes CASAPQGRHGYTF.

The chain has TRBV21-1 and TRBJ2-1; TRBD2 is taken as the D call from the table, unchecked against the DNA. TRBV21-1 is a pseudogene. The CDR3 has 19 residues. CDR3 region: CASSKGGSGGVCSYNEQFF. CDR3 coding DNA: TGTGCCAGCAGCAAAGGAGGTAGCGGGGGGGTCTGCTCCTACAATGAGCAGTTCTTC.

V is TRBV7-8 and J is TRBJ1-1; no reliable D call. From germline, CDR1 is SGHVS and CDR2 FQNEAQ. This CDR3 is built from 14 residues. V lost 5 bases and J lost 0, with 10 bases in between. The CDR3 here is CASSRGTVNTEAFF. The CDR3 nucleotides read TGTGCCAGCAGCCGAGGTACGGTGAACACTGAAGCTTTCTTT. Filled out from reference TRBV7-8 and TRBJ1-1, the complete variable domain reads GAGVSQSPRYKVAKRGQDVALRCDPISGHVSLFWYQQALGQGPEFLTYFQNEAQLDKSGLPSDRFFAERPEGSVSTLKIQRTQQEDSAVYLCASSRGTVNTEAFFGQGTRLTVV.

Written as DNA, the CDR3 is TGCGCCAGCAGCTTGGGTCTTCCACCCCTGAACTATGGCTACACCTTC. Translating gives CASSLGLPPLNYGYTF. The chain is built from TRBV5-1 and TRBJ1-2; no firm D call. Germline-derived CDR1 and CDR2 are SGHRS and YFSETQ. The CDR3 runs 16 residues. Trimming stripped 0 bases from V and 2 bases from J, with 14 bases between.

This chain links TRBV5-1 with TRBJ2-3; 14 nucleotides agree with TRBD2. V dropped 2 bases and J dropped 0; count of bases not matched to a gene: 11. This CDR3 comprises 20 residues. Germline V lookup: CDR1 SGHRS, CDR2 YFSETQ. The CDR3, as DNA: TGCGCCAGCAGCTTCGGCAATCTGGGACTAGCGGGGGTTAGCACAGATACGCAGTATTTT. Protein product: CASSFGNLGLAGVSTDTQYF.

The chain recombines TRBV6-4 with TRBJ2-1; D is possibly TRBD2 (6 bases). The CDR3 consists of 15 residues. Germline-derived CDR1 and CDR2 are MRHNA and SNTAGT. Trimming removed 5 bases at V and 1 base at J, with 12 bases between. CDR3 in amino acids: CASSRDGTSYNEQFF. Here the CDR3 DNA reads TGTGCCAGCAGTAGGGACGGGACTTCCTACAATGAGCAGTTCTTC.

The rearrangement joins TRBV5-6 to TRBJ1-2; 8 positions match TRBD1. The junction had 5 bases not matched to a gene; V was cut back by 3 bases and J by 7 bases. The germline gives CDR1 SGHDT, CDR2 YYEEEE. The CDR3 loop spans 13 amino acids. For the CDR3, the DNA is TGTGCCAGCAGCTCGCAGGGGGCGTTTGGCTACACCTTC. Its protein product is CASSSQGAFGYTF. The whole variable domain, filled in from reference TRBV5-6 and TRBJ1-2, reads DAGVTQSPTHLIKTRGQQVTLRCSPKSGHDTVSWYQQALGQGPQFIFQYYEEEERQRGNFPDRFSGHQFPNYSSELNVNALLLGDSALYLCASSSQGAFGYTFGSGTRLTVV.

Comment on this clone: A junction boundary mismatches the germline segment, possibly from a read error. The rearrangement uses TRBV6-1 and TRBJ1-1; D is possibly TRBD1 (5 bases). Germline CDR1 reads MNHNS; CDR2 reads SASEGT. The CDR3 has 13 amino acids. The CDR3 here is CTSSGWGGTEAFF. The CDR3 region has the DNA TGTACCAGCAGTGGGTGGGGCGGCACTGAAGCTTTCTTT.

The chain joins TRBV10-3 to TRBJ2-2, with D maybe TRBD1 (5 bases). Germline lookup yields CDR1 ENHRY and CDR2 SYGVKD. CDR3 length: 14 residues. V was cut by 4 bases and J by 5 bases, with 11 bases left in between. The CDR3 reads CAISGAGFTGELFF. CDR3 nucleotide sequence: TGTGCCATCAGTGGGGCAGGGTTTACCGGGGAGCTGTTTTTT.

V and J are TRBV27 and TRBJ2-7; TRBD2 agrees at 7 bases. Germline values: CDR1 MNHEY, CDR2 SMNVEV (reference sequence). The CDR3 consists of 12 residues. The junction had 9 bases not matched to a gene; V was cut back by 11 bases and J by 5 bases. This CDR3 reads CASRGAGDEQYF. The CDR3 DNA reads TGTGCCTCCCGTGGGGCGGGAGACGAGCAGTACTTC.

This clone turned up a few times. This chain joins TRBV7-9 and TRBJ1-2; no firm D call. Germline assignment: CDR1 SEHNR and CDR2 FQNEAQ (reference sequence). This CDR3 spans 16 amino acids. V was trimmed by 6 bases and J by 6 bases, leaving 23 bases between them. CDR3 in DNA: TGTGCCAGCAGGTTACCCCGACAAGGAGCCACAGATGGCTACACCTTC. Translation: CASRLPRQGATDGYTF. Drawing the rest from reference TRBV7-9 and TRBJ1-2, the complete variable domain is DTGVSQNPRHKITKRGQNVTFRCDPISEHNRLYWYRQTLGQGPEFLTYFQNEAQLEKSRLLSDRFSAERPKGSFSTLEIQRTEQGDSAMYLCASRLPRQGATDGYTFGSGTRLTVV.

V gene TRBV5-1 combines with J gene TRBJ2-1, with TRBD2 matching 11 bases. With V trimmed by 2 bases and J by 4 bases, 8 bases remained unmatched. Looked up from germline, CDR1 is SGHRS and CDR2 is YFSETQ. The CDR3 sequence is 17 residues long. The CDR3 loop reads CASSFGLAGGVYNEQFF. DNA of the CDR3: TGCGCCAGCAGCTTTGGCCTAGCGGGAGGTGTTTACAATGAGCAGTTCTTC.

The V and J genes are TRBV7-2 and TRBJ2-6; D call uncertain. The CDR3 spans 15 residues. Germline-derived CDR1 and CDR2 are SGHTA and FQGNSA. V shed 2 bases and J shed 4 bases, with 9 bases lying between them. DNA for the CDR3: TGTGCCAGCAGCTTAACTCGGGTGGGGGCCAACGTCCTGACTTTC. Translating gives CASSLTRVGANVLTF.

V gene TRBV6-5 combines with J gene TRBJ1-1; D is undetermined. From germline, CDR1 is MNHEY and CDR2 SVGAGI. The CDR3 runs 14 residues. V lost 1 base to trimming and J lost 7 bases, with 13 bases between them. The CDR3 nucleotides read TGTGCCAGCAGTTACTACGGAGCGTCGGGTGAAGCTTTCTTT. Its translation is CASSYYGASGEAFF.

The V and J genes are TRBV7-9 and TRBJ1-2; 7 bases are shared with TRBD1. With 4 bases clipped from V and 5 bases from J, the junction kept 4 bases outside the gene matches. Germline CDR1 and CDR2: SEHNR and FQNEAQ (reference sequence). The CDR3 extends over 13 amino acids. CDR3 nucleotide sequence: TGTGCCAGCAGCTACGGGACAGCGTATGGCTACACCTTC. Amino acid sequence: CASSYGTAYGYTF.

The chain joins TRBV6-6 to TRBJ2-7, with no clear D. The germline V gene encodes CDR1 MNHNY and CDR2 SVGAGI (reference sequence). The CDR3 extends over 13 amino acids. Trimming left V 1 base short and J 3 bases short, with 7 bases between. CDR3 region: CASSYWVGYEQYF. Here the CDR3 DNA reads TGTGCCAGCAGTTACTGGGTGGGCTACGAGCAGTACTTC.

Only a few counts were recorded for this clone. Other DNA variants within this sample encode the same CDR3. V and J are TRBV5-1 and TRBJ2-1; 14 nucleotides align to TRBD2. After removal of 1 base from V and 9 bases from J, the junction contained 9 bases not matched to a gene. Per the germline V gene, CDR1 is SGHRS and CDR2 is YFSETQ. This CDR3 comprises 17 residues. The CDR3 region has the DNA TGCGCCAGCAGCTTGTCAGGGGGACTAGCGGGAGTCCGTGAGCAGTTCTTC. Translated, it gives CASSLSGGLAGVREQFF.

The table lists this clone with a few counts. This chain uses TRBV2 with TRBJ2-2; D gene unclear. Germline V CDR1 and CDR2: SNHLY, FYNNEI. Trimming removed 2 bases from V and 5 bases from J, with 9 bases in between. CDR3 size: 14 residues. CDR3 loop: CASSERHWTGELFF. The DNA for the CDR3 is TGTGCCAGCAGTGAAAGGCATTGGACCGGGGAGCTGTTTTTT. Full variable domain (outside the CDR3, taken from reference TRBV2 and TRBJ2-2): EPEVTQTPSHQVTQMGQEVILRCVPISNHLYFYWYRQILGQKVEFLVSFYNNEISEKSEIFDDQFSVERPDGSNFTLKIRSTKLEDSAMYFCASSERHWTGELFFGEGSRLTVL.

CDR3 sequence: CASSLQVTVTSTDTQYF. CDR3 DNA sequence: TGCGCCAGCAGCCTCCAAGTAACTGTGACTAGCACAGATACGCAGTATTTT. The chain combines TRBV5-1 with TRBJ2-3; D remains unclear. Per the germline V gene, CDR1 is SGHRS and CDR2 is YFSETQ. V was trimmed by 4 bases and J by 0 bases, leaving 18 bases between them. The CDR3 extends over 17 amino acids. Full variable domain (missing parts from reference TRBV5-1 and TRBJ2-3): KAGVTQTPRYLIKTRGQQVTLSCSPISGHRSVSWYQQTPGQGLQFLFEYFSETQRNKGNFPGRFSGRQFSNSRSEMNVSTLELGDSALYLCASSLQVTVTSTDTQYFGPGTRLTVL.

Written as DNA, the CDR3 is TGTGCCAGCAGCTTCGGGACTAGCGGCGACTACGAGCAGTACTTC. This encodes CASSFGTSGDYEQYF. The V gene is TRBV11-2, the J gene TRBJ2-7, with TRBD2 matching 11 bases. Germline V gives CDR1 SGHAT, CDR2 FQNNGV. This CDR3 region has 15 residues. V lost 3 bases to trimming and J lost 3 bases; unmatched junction nucleotides: 4. Full variable domain (missing parts from reference TRBV11-2 and TRBJ2-7): EAGVAQSPRYKIIEKRQSVAFWCNPISGHATLYWYQQILGQGPKLLIQFQNNGVVDDSQLPKDRFSAERLKGVDSTLKIQPAKLEDSAVYLCASSFGTSGDYEQYFGPGTRLTVT.

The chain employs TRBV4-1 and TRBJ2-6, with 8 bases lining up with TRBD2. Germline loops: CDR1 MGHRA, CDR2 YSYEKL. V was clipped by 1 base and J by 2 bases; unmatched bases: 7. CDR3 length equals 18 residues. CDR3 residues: CASSQVDMGLAGANVLTF. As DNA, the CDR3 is TGCGCCAGCAGCCAAGTCGACATGGGACTAGCTGGGGCCAACGTCCTGACTTTC.

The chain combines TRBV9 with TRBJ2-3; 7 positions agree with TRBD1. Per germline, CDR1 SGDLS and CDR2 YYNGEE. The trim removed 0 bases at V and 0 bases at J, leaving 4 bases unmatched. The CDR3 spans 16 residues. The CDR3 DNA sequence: TGTGCCAGCAGCGTAGGGGCGACAGGGAGCACAGATACGCAGTATTTT. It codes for CASSVGATGSTDTQYF.

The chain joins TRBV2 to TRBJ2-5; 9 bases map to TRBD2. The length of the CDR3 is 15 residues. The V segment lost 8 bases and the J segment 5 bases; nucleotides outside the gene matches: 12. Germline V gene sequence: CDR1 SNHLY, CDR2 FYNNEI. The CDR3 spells CASVRAGGAVETQYF. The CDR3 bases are TGTGCCAGCGTAAGAGCGGGGGGCGCCGTGGAGACCCAGTACTTC.